This TCR beta chain was sequenced in a study of T cells in Graves' hyperthyroidism and ophthalmopathy. TCR beta CDR3 region amplification was performed from RNA transcripts. The HTBI primer set was used in a first-round RT-PCR of the TCR CDR3. TCRdb itself ran the multiplex PCR reads through MiXCR, one entry per CDR3 protein. Of over 650,000 distinct CDR3 sequences detected, roughly 15% appear once; the ten largest clones hold around 8%. V was trimmed by 0 bases and J by 8 bases, leaving 6 bases between them. The CDR3 sequence is 12 residues long. In germline, CDR1 is SGHRS, CDR2 YFSETQ. The patients, who ranged from 18 to 65 in age, presented with newly diagnosed hyperthyroidism lasting under 2 months.

Sequencing was carried out using blood. This sequence joins TRBV5-1 and TRBJ2-1; D remains ambiguous. The source is a man between 18 and 35 years old with Graves' hyperthyroidism. In nucleotides, the CDR3 is TGCGCCAGCAGCTTGGCTGATGATGAGCAGTTCTTC. Translated: CASSLADDEQFF.